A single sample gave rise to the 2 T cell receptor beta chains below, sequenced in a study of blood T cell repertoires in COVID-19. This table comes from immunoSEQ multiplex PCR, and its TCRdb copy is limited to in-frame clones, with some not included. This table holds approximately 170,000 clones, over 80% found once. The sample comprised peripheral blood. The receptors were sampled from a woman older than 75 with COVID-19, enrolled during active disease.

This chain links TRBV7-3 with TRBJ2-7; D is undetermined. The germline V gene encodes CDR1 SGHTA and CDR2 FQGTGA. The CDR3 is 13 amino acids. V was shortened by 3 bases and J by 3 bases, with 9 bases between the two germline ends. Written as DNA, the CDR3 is TGTGCCAGCAGCTTCGGAGCGCTCTACGAGCAGTACTTC. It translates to CASSFGALYEQYF.

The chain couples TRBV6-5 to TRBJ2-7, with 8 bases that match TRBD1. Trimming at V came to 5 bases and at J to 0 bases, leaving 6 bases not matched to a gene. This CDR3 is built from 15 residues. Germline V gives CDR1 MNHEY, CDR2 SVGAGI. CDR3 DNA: TGTGCCAGCAGTCGGGACAGGTCGGCCTCCTACGAGCAGTACTTC. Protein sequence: CASSRDRSASYEQYF.